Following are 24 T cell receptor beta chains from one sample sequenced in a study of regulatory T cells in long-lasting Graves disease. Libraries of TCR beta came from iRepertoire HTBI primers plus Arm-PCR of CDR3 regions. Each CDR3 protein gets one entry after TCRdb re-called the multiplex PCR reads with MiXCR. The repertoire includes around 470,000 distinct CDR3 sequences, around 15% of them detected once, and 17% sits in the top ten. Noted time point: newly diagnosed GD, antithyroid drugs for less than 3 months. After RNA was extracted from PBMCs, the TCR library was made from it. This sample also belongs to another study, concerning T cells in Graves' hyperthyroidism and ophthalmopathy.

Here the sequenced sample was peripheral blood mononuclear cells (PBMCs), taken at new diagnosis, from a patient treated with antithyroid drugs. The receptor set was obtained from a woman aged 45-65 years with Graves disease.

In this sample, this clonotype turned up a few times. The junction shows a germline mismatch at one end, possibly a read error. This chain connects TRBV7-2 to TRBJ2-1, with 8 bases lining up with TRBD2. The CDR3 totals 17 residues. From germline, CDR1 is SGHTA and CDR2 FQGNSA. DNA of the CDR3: TGCGCCAGCAGCCAGAACCCGGGACTAGGTTCCTACAATGAGCAGTTCTTC. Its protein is CASSQNPGLGSYNEQFF.

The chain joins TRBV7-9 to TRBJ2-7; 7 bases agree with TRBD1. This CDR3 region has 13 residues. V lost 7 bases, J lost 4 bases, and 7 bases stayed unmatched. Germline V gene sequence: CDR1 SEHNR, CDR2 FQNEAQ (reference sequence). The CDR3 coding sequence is TGTGCCAGCACCCCAGGGGGAAGGTACGAGCAGTACTTC. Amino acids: CASTPGGRYEQYF. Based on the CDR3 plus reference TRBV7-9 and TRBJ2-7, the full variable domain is DTGVSQNPRHKITKRGQNVTFRCDPISEHNRLYWYRQTLGQGPEFLTYFQNEAQLEKSRLLSDRFSAERPKGSFSTLEIQRTEQGDSAMYLCASTPGGRYEQYFGPGTRLTVT.

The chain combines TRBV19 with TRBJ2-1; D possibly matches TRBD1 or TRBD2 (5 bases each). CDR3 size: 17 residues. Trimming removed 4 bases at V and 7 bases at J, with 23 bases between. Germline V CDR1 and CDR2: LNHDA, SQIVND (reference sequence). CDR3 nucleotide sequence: TGTGCCAGTAGTACGCGTGAGGGCCTCGGGACCCTTAATGAGCAGTTCTTC. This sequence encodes CASSTREGLGTLNEQFF.

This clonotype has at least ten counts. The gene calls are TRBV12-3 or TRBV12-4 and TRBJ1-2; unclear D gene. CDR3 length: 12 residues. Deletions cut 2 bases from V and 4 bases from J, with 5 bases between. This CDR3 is CASSLHPYGYTF. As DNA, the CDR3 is TGTGCCAGCAGTTTACATCCCTATGGCTACACCTTC.

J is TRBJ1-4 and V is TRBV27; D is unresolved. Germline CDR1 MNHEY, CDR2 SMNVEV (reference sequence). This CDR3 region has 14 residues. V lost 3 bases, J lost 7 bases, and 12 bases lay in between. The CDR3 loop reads CASSFARSGEKLFF. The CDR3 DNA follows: TGTGCCAGCAGTTTTGCCCGTTCGGGTGAAAAACTGTTTTTT.

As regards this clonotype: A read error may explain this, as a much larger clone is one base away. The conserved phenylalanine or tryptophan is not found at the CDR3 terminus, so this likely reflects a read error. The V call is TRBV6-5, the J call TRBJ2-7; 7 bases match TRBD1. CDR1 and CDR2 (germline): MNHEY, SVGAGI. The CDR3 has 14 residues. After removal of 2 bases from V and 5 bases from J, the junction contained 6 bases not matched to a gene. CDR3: CASSYDRDVHEQYL. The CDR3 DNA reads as TGTGCCAGCAGTTACGACAGGGACGTTCACGAGCAGTACCTC.

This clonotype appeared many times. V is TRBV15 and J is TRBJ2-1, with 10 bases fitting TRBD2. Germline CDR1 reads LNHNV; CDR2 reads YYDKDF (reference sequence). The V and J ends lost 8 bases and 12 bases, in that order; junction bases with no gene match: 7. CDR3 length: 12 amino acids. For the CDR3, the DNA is TGTGCCACCGCTACTAGCGGGATTGGGCAGTTCTTC. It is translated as CATATSGIGQFF.

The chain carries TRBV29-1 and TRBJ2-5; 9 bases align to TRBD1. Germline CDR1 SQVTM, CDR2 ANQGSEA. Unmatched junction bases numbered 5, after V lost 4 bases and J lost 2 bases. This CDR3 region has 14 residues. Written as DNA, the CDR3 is TGCAGCGTTGGCACCGGGACAGGGCAAGAGACCCAGTACTTC. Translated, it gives CSVGTGTGQETQYF.

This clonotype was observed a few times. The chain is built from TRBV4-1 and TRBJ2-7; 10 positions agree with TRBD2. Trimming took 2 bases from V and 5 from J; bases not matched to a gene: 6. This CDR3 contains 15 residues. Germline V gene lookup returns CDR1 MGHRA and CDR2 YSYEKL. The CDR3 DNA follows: TGCGCCAGCAGCCAAAAAGCGGGAGGGCCCCACGAGCAGTACTTC. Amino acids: CASSQKAGGPHEQYF.

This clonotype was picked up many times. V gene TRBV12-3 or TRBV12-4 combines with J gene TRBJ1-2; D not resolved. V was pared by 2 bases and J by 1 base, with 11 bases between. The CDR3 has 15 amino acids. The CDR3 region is CASSLKGGYNYGYTF. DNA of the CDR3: TGTGCCAGCAGTTTAAAGGGCGGATATAACTATGGCTACACCTTC.

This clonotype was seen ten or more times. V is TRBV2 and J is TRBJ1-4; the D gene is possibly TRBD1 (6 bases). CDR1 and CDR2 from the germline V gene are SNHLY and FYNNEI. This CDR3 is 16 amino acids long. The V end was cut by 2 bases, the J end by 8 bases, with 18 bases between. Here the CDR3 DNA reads TGTGCCAGCAGTGAACCTCCGGGACACGAGAGGGAAAAACTGTTTTTT. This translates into CASSEPPGHEREKLFF.

CDR3 loop: CASTGQGDPGELFF. In DNA form, the CDR3 reads TGTGCCAGCACGGGACAGGGTGACCCCGGGGAGCTGTTTTTT. J is TRBJ2-2 and V is TRBV9; 9 bases are shared with TRBD1. The trim removed 6 bases at V and 6 bases at J, leaving 6 bases unmatched. This CDR3 has 14 amino acids. Per the germline V gene, CDR1 is SGDLS and CDR2 is YYNGEE.

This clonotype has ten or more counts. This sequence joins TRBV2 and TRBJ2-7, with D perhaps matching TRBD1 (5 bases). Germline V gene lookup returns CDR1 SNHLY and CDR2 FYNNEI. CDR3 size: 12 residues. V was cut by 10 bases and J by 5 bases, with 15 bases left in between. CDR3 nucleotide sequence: TGTGCCATCCAACTCAGGGTGCACGAGCAGTACTTC. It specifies CAIQLRVHEQYF.

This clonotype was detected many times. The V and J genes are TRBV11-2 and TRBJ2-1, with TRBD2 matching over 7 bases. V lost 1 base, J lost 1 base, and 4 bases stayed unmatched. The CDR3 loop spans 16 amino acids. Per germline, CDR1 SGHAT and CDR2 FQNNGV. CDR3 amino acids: CASSLVGGGSYNEQFF. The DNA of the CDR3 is TGTGCCAGCAGCTTAGTCGGCGGGGGATCCTACAATGAGCAGTTCTTC.

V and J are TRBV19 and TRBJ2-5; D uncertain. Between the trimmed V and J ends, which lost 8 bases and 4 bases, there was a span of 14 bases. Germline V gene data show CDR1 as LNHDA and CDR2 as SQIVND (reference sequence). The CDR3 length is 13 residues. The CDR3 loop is CASGPGHRETQYF. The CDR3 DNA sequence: TGTGCCAGTGGCCCCGGGCACAGAGAGACCCAGTACTTC.

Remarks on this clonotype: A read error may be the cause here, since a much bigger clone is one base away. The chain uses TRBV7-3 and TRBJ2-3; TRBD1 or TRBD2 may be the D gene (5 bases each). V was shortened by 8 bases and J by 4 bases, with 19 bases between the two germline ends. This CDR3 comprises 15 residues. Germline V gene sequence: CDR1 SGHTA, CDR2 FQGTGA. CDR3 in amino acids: CASAPGAGRADTQYF. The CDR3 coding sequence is TGTGCCAGCGCCCCTGGGGCGGGTAGGGCAGATACGCAGTATTTT.

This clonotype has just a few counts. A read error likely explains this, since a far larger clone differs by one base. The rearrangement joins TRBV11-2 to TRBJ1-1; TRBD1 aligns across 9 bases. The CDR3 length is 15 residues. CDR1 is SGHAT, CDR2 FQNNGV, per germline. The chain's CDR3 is CASTMTGGVNPEAFF. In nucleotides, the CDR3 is TGTGCCAGCACCATGACAGGGGGGGTGAACCCTGAAGCTTTCTTT.

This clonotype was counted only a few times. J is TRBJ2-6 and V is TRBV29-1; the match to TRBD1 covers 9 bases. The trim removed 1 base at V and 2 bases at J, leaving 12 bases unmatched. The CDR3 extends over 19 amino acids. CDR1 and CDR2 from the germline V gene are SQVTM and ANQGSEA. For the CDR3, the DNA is TGCAGCGTTGAAGTCCGCTTGGGACAGGGATATGCTGGGGCCAACGTCCTGACTTTC. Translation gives CSVEVRLGQGYAGANVLTF.

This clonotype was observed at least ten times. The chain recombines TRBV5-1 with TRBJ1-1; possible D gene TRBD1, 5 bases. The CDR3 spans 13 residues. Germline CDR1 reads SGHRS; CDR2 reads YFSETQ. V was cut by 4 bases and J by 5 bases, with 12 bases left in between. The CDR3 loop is CASSPQGRTEAFF. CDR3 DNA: TGCGCCAGCAGCCCTCAGGGACGAACTGAAGCTTTCTTT.

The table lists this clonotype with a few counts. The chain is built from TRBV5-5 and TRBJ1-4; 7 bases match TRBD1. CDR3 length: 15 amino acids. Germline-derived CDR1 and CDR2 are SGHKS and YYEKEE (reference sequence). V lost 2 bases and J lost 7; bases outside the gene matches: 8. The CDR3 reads CASSFQGQGGEKLFF. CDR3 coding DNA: TGTGCCAGCAGCTTTCAAGGGCAGGGGGGTGAAAAACTGTTTTTT.

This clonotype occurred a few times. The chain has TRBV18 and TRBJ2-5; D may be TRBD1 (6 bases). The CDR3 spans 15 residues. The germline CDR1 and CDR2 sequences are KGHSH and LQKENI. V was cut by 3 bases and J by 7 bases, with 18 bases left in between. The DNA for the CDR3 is TGTGCCAGCTCACCCAGGGGTACGGAGTCGGGGACCCAGTACTTC. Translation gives CASSPRGTESGTQYF.

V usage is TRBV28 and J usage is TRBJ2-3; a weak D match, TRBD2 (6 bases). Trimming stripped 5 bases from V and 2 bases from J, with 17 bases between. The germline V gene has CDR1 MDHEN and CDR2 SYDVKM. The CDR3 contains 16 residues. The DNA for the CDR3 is TGTGCCAGCAGTAACTACCCGGCTAGCGACACAGATACGCAGTATTTT. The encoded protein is CASSNYPASDTDTQYF.

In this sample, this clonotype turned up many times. This CDR3 reads CATSRLGGESLSGTDTQYF. CDR3 nucleotides: TGTGCCACCAGCCGTTTGGGGGGAGAGAGTTTATCGGGCACAGATACGCAGTATTTT. The chain couples TRBV12-3 or TRBV12-4 to TRBJ2-3; D might be TRBD2 (6 bases). The V end lost 10 bases, the J end lost 1 base, and 30 bases lay between the germline ends. The CDR3 covers 19 residues.

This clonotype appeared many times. The CDR3 coding sequence is TGTGCCAGCAGTGAAGCGAGACATGCCTACAATGAGCAGTTCTTC. It translates to CASSEARHAYNEQFF. The chain links TRBV6-1 to TRBJ2-1; no reliable D call. The CDR3 is 15 amino acids. The germline gives CDR1 MNHNS, CDR2 SASEGT. Trimming shortened V by 0 bases and J by 2 bases, and 8 bases separated the two germline ends.